The rows below give T cell receptor beta chains drawn from one sample of a study of metastatic and nonmetastatic thyroid tumors. TCRdb called clones again from the PCR reads with MiXCR. The profile covers some 83,000 clones, with roughly an eighth appearing a single time and 7% to 10% taken by the ten largest. Input material: tumor tissue. The receptors shown here come from a female donor with papillary thyroid cancer or a benign thyroid nodule (not recorded which). Some clones in this sample may be carry-over from other donors' samples. The CDR3 runs from the conserved cysteine through the conserved F or W. D genes are given only for firm matches. Rows may omit the clone size; those that give it use once, few, many or a size class.

size,V,D,J,CDR3,DNA
many,TRBV20-1,TRBD2,TRBJ2-7,CSARVGGGYEQYF,TGCAGTGCTAGAGTTGGGGGGGGATACGAGCAGTACTTC
-,TRBV5-1,-,TRBJ2-7,CASSLGLYPGYEQYF,TGCGCCAGCAGCTTAGGATTATACCCGGGCTACGAGCAGTACTTC
many,TRBV15,-,TRBJ1-2,CATSRDKGQTLSYGYTF,TGTGCCACCAGCAGAGATAAAGGACAAACCCTGTCCTATGGCTACACCTTC
many,TRBV7-3,-,TRBJ2-1,CASSPTQRRNEQFF,TGTGCCAGCAGCCCCACCCAGCGACGGAATGAGCAGTTCTTC
-,TRBV24-1,-,TRBJ2-5,CATSDINGGGETQYF,TGTGCCACCAGTGACATCAATGGGGGAGGCGAGACCCAGTACTTC
-,TRBV5-5,-,TRBJ2-1,CASSLGGWAYNEQFF,TGTGCCAGCAGCTTGGGGGGTTGGGCCTACAATGAGCAGTTCTTC
many,TRBV2,-,TRBJ2-2,CASRPGLGDTGELFF,TGTGCCAGCAGGCCGGGACTGGGAGACACCGGGGAGCTGTTTTTT
many,TRBV12-3/TRBV12-4,-,TRBJ2-7,CASSSTHEQYF,TGTGCCAGCAGTTCCACCCACGAGCAGTACTTC
many,TRBV28,-,TRBJ1-1,CASSQTGRNTAFF,TGTGCCAGCTCCCAGACAGGACGGAACACTGCTTTCTTT
many,TRBV6-1,-,TRBJ2-5,CASSEALRGDQYF,TGTGCCAGCAGTGAAGCGCTTCGCGGGGACCAGTACTTC
-,TRBV5-1,-,TRBJ2-5,CASSSAGPHETQYF,TGCGCCAGCAGCTCGGCGGGTCCCCACGAGACCCAGTACTTC
many,TRBV27,-,TRBJ2-1,CASSPRPSRGNEQFF,TGTGCCAGCTCCCCCCGGCCGTCTCGAGGCAATGAGCAGTTCTTC
many,TRBV5-1,-,TRBJ2-1,CASSADVWEANEQFF,TGCGCCAGCAGCGCCGATGTATGGGAAGCGAATGAGCAGTTCTTC
many,TRBV24-1,TRBD1,TRBJ2-2,CATSDSGQANTGELFF,TGTGCCACCAGTGATTCGGGACAGGCGAACACCGGGGAGCTGTTTTTT
many,TRBV5-1,TRBD2,TRBJ2-3,CASSLGLAEDTQYF,TGCGCCAGCAGCTTGGGACTAGCGGAAGATACGCAGTATTTT
few,TRBV6-1,-,TRBJ1-6,CASSETGRSRVGGTLHF,TGTGCCAGCAGTGAAACGGGCAGGAGTCGGGTAGGTGGAACCCTCCACTTT
many,TRBV19,-,TRBJ1-1,CASNRDTLNTEAFF,TGTGCCAGTAACCGGGACACTTTGAACACTGAAGCTTTCTTT
many,TRBV12-3/TRBV12-4,TRBD2,TRBJ2-1,CASTYEGLAFGGGNEQFF,TGTGCCAGCACCTATGAGGGACTAGCGTTTGGGGGGGGCAATGAGCAGTTCTTC
many,TRBV24-1,-,TRBJ1-2,CATSDFLADYGYTF,TGTGCCACCAGTGATTTCCTGGCAGACTATGGCTACACCTTC
many,TRBV11-2,TRBD2,TRBJ2-3,CASSLEGLALRVTDTQYF,TGTGCCAGCAGCTTAGAGGGACTAGCTTTGAGGGTTACAGATACGCAGTATTTT
many,TRBV20-1,-,TRBJ1-2,CSVSVAANYGYTF,TGCAGTGTTAGCGTTGCAGCTAACTATGGCTACACCTTC
many,TRBV7-2,-,TRBJ2-3,CASSRSGFSTDTQYF,TGTGCCAGCAGCCGTAGCGGATTTAGCACAGATACGCAGTATTTT
many,TRBV20-1,-,TRBJ2-7,CSASQGRRDSDEQYF,TGCAGTGCTAGCCAAGGTCGGCGGGATTCGGACGAGCAGTACTTC
many,TRBV27,-,TRBJ2-6,CASSLMRGAGANVLTF,TGTGCCAGCAGTTTAATGAGGGGCGCTGGGGCCAACGTCCTGACTTTC
many,TRBV28,TRBD1,TRBJ1-2,CASSFWEGPQGANGYTF,TGTGCCAGCAGTTTTTGGGAGGGACCACAGGGGGCTAATGGCTACACCTTC
many,TRBV7-2,TRBD2,TRBJ2-7,CASSLTSGSPHEQYF,TGTGCCAGCAGCTTAACTAGCGGGAGCCCCCACGAGCAGTACTTC
many,TRBV2,TRBD2,TRBJ2-3,CASLAPPRGTRLTDTQYF,TGTGCCAGCCTTGCCCCTCCCCGCGGGACTAGACTCACAGATACGCAGTATTTT
many,TRBV27,-,TRBJ1-6,CASSLWGDSPLHF,TGTGCCAGCAGTTTATGGGGTGATTCACCCCTCCACTTT
many,TRBV2,-,TRBJ1-2,CASSLPGPYGYTF,TGTGCCAGCAGCCTCCCCGGCCCCTATGGCTACACCTTC
-,TRBV6-1,TRBD2,TRBJ2-3,CASASGRTDTQYF,TGTGCCAGCGCTAGCGGAAGAACAGATACGCAGTATTTT
-,TRBV24-1,TRBD2,TRBJ2-7,CATGDSGLAGGYDQYF,TGTGCCACCGGTGATTCCGGACTAGCGGGAGGATACGATCAGTACTTC
-,TRBV20-1,-,TRBJ2-7,CSARGRGYSYEQYF,TGCAGTGCTAGGGGCAGGGGTTACTCCTACGAGCAGTACTTC